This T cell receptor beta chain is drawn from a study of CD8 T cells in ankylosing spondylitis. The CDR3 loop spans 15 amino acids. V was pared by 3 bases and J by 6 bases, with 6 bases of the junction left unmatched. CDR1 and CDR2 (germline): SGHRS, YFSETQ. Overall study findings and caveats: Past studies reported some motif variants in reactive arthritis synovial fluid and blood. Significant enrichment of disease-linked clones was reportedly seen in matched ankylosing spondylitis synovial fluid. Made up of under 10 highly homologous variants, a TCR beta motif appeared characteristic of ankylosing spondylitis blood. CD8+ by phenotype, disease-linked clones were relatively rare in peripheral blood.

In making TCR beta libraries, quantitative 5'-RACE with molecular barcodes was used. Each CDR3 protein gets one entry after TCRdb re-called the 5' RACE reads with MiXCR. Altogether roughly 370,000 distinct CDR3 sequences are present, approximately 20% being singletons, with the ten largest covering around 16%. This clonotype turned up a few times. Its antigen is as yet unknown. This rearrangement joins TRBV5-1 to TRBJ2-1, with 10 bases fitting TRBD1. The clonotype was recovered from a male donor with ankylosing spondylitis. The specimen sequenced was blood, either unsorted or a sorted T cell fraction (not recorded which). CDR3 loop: CASSSGTGVSNEQFF. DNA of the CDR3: TGCGCCAGCAGCTCCGGGACAGGGGTGTCCAATGAGCAGTTCTTC.